Below, 6 T cell receptor beta chains from the same sample are listed, as sequenced in a study of T cells in Graves' hyperthyroidism and ophthalmopathy. Amplification yielded TCR beta CDR3 regions, with RNA transcripts as the source. The primer set for the first-round RT-PCR of the TCR CDR3 was HTBI. TCRdb called the multiplex PCR reads again in MiXCR, with one record for every CDR3 protein. The sample holds under 400,000 distinct CDR3 sequences, roughly 15% seen once. Sequencing used blood. Source of these receptors: a woman in her sixties or seventies with Graves' ophthalmopathy.

This chain uses TRBV20-1 with TRBJ2-7; maybe TRBD2 (7 bases). CDR1 is DFQATT, CDR2 SNEGSKA, per germline (reference sequence). Trimming removed 1 base at V and 5 bases at J, with 12 bases between. This CDR3 is built from 13 residues. The CDR3 is CSARVRGGHEQYF. DNA of the CDR3: TGCAGTGCTAGAGTGAGGGGGGGCCACGAGCAGTACTTC.

This clonotype was counted a few times. The gene calls are TRBV5-1 and TRBJ2-1; 12 nucleotides line up with TRBD2. The V and J ends lost 7 bases and 0 bases, in that order; junction bases with no gene match: 14. The CDR3 runs to 19 residues. The V gene's germline CDR1 is SGHRS and CDR2 YFSETQ. In DNA, the CDR3 is TGCGCCAGCGTCCTATCTCCGGGACTAGCGGGTAGCTCCTACAATGAGCAGTTCTTC. It translates to CASVLSPGLAGSSYNEQFF.

This clonotype was observed many times. The chain carries TRBV2 and TRBJ1-2; D uncertain. This CDR3 has 11 residues. CDR1 is SNHLY, CDR2 FYNNEI, per germline. The CDR3 nucleotides read TGTGTCACTACAGCAGGCTGGGGCTACACCTTC. Translated, it gives CVTTAGWGYTF.

This clonotype was picked up a small number of times. The chain uses TRBV20-1 and TRBJ2-2; 9 bases fit TRBD2. The J segment lost 2 bases and the V segment lost 2 bases, leaving 15 bases of the junction unmatched. This CDR3 is 19 amino acids long. Germline loops: CDR1 DFQATT, CDR2 SNEGSKA (reference sequence). Here the CDR3 DNA reads TGCAGTGCTAGACCCTATGTGCGGGAGGGCCGGGGAAACACCGGGGAGCTGTTTTTT. Protein sequence: CSARPYVREGRGNTGELFF.

In this sample, this clonotype turned up many times. The genes are TRBV18 and TRBJ2-1, with D perhaps matching TRBD1 (6 bases). CDR3 length: 14 residues. Germline assignment: CDR1 KGHSH and CDR2 LQKENI. V dropped 3 bases and J dropped 3 bases, with 9 bases sitting between them. Written as DNA, the CDR3 is TGTGCCAGCTCACCCGGGACAAACTACAATGAGCAGTTCTTC. Its protein product is CASSPGTNYNEQFF.

There are a few counts of this clonotype. V and J are TRBV9 and TRBJ2-4; D is ambiguous. The CDR3 sequence is 14 residues long. Trimming took 0 bases from V and 8 from J, leaving 12 bases between them. Germline V gene lookup returns CDR1 SGDLS and CDR2 YYNGEE. The chain's CDR3 is CASSVGRVRDIQYF. The CDR3 DNA follows: TGTGCCAGCAGCGTAGGAAGGGTCCGGGACATTCAGTACTTC.